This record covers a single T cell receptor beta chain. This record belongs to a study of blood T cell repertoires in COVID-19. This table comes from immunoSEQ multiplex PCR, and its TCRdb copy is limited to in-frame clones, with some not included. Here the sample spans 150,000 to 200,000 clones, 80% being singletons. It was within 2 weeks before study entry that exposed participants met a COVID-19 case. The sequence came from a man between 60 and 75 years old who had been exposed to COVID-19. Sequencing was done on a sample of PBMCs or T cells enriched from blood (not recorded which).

In nucleotides, the CDR3 is TGTGCCAGCAGTGGCCCCGGGGAAGTCTACGAGCAGTACTTC. It yields the protein CASSGPGEVYEQYF. This chain connects TRBV28 to TRBJ2-7; D may be TRBD2 (5 bases). Trimming took off 5 bases at V and 3 bases at J, with 14 bases between the two ends. Germline V lookup: CDR1 MDHEN, CDR2 SYDVKM. The CDR3 spans 14 residues. Based on the CDR3 plus reference TRBV28 and TRBJ2-7, the full variable domain is DVKVTQSSRYLVKRTGEKVFLECVQDMDHENMFWYRQDPGLGLRLIYFSYDVKMKEKGDIPEGYSVSREKKERFSLILESASTNQTSMYLCASSGPGEVYEQYFGPGTRLTVT.